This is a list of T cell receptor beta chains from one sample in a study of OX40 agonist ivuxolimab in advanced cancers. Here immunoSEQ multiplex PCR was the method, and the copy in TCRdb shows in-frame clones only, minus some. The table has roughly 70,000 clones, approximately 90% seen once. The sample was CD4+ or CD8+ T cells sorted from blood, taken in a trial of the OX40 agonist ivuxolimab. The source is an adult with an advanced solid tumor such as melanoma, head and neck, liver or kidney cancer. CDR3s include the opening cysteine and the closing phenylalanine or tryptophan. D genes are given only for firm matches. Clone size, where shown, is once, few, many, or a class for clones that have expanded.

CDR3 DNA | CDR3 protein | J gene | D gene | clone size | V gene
TGTGCCAGCAGCCAGGGCAGCGGGGGGTACAATGAGCAGTTCTTC | CASSQGSGGYNEQFF | TRBJ2-1 | TRBD2 | NA | TRBV7-6
TGTGCCAGCAGTGTGGATTTCTACCCAGAGACCCAGTACTTC | CASSVDFYPETQYF | TRBJ2-5 | NA | NA | TRBV2
TGTGCCAGCACGAAAGGCGGCCCCAATGAAAAACTGTTTTTT | CASTKGGPNEKLFF | TRBJ1-4 | NA | NA | TRBV27
TGTGCCAGTAGTATAGATGGGACAGGTCCTGAAAAACTGTTTTTT | CASSIDGTGPEKLFF | TRBJ1-4 | TRBD1 | NA | TRBV19
TGCGCCAGCAGCCAGGGGGACATTACCTACGAGCAGTACTTC | CASSQGDITYEQYF | TRBJ2-7 | NA | NA | TRBV4-1
TGCGCCAGCAGCTTAGCGGACGGCCTCTCCTACGAGCAGTACTTC | CASSLADGLSYEQYF | TRBJ2-7 | NA | NA | TRBV5-1
TGTGCTAGTGGCCGGGGGGATACGCAGTATTTT | CASGRGDTQYF | TRBJ2-3 | NA | NA | TRBV12-5
TGTGCCAGCAGCTCGTTTCTGAACACCGGGGAGCTGTTTTTT | CASSSFLNTGELFF | TRBJ2-2 | NA | NA | TRBV14
TGCGCCAGCAGCTTGGGCGGAGGGGGCTACGAGCAGTACTTC | CASSLGGGGYEQYF | TRBJ2-7 | NA | NA | TRBV5-1
TGTGCCAGCAGCTTAGCGTTGGGTGTTCTTCGCTACGAGCAGTACTTC | CASSLALGVLRYEQYF | TRBJ2-7 | NA | NA | TRBV7-9
TGCAGTGCATCTCAGGGGTCCGAGCAGTACTTC | CSASQGSEQYF | TRBJ2-7 | NA | NA | TRBV20-1
TGTGCCAGCAGCTCAATGACAGGTCAAGAGACCCAGTACTTC | CASSSMTGQETQYF | TRBJ2-5 | NA | NA | TRBV5-6
TGTGCCAGTAGTACCTCGACAGGGCCGAACACTGAAGCTTTCTTT | CASSTSTGPNTEAFF | TRBJ1-1 | TRBD1 | few | TRBV19
TGTGCCAGCAGCTTACCCCCGGGACTAGCCCTAATTACGCAAGAGACCCAGTACTTC | CASSLPPGLALITQETQYF | TRBJ2-5 | TRBD2 | NA | TRBV7-6
TGTGCCAGCCGCGGGACTAGCGGGGGAGATACGCAGTATTTT | CASRGTSGGDTQYF | TRBJ2-3 | TRBD2 | NA | TRBV2
TGTGCCAGCAGCTTAGCGGGGACTAGCTACGAGCAGTACTTC | CASSLAGTSYEQYF | TRBJ2-7 | TRBD2 | few | TRBV7-2
TGCGCCAGCAGGGGCTCCTACGAGCAGTACTTC | CASRGSYEQYF | TRBJ2-7 | NA | NA | TRBV5-1
TGTGCCAGCAGCTCTGGGAAGACTAATGAAAAACTGTTTTTT | CASSSGKTNEKLFF | TRBJ1-4 | NA | NA | TRBV9
TGCGCCAGCATGGTGGGACTAGCTTACACAGATACGCAGTATTTT | CASMVGLAYTDTQYF | TRBJ2-3 | TRBD2 | NA | TRBV5-1
TGTGCCTGGAGTGAGGATCTGGGGGGGTCTACCGACGAGCAGTACTTC | CAWSEDLGGSTDEQYF | TRBJ2-7 | TRBD2 | NA | TRBV30
TGTGCCTGGAGTAGAAGCAACCTTCCCTACTTC | CAWSRSNLPYF | TRBJ2-7 | NA | NA | TRBV30
TGTGCCAGCAGCTTGCAGGGGGCGCAAGAGCAGTTCTTC | CASSLQGAQEQFF | TRBJ2-1 | TRBD1 | NA | TRBV5-8
TGTGCCAGCAGCGGAAACGGGCGGGAGCAGTACTTC | CASSGNGREQYF | TRBJ2-7 | NA | NA | TRBV6-6
TGTGCCAGCAGGAGGGGTTGGGGACAGGAGGAATACAATGAGCAGTTCTTC | CASRRGWGQEEYNEQFF | TRBJ2-1 | TRBD1 | NA | TRBV27
TGTGCCAGTAGTATAGGTTGGGTCGGACTAGCGGGTCCCGGGAGCTCCTACGAGCAGTACTTC | CASSIGWVGLAGPGSSYEQYF | TRBJ2-7 | TRBD2 | NA | TRBV19
TGTGCCAGCAGTCTGGGGCGGGCCCACGAGCAGTACTTC | CASSLGRAHEQYF | TRBJ2-7 | NA | NA | TRBV27
TGTGCCAGCAGCTTAGGTCAAGCGGGAGAGGCTACAGATACGCAGTATTTT | CASSLGQAGEATDTQYF | TRBJ2-3 | TRBD2 | NA | TRBV7-8
TGTGCCAGCCGCAGCGGGACCGCTTACAATGAGCAGTTCTTC | CASRSGTAYNEQFF | TRBJ2-1 | TRBD2 | NA | TRBV27
TGTGCCAGCAGCGGTGGGACAGGGGGGTACTACGAGCAGTACTTC | CASSGGTGGYYEQYF | TRBJ2-7 | TRBD1 | NA | TRBV5-5
TGTGCCAGCAGCCCCGAGGGGACAGGGTACGGCGAGCAGTACTTC | CASSPEGTGYGEQYF | TRBJ2-7 | TRBD1 | NA | TRBV9
TGTGCCAGCAGCTCCATCCTGCATCAGGAGACCCAGTACTTC | CASSSILHQETQYF | TRBJ2-5 | NA | NA | TRBV7-6
TGTGCCAGCACCGGGGACAGGGCGTACGAGCAGTACTTC | CASTGDRAYEQYF | TRBJ2-7 | TRBD1 | NA | TRBV7-9
TGTGCCAGCACCCCCCAGGTGGGAGGGGTGTTTTTT | CASTPQVGGVFF | TRBJ1-4 | NA | NA | TRBV7-9
TGTGCCAGCAGTGATTTTAGTAGCAATCAGCCCCAGCATTTT | CASSDFSSNQPQHF | TRBJ1-5 | NA | NA | TRBV6-1
TGCGCCAGCAGCTTGGCCCGGGGGCGTCTCCTCCACTTT | CASSLARGRLLHF | TRBJ1-6 | NA | NA | TRBV5-1
TGCGCCAGCAGCCAAGAATGGCCAGGGGTTGGGGAGCTGTTTTTT | CASSQEWPGVGELFF | TRBJ2-2 | NA | NA | TRBV4-1
TGTGCCAGCAGTGGACAGGGAACAGATACGCAGTATTTT | CASSGQGTDTQYF | TRBJ2-3 | TRBD1 | NA | TRBV27
TGTGCCAGCAGCGTAGCGGGTAGCATGGGCGAGCAGTACTTC | CASSVAGSMGEQYF | TRBJ2-7 | NA | NA | TRBV9
TGTGCCAGCAGTTCTACTAGCGGAGACAACTACAATGAGCAGTTCTTC | CASSSTSGDNYNEQFF | TRBJ2-1 | TRBD2 | NA | TRBV27
TGTGCCAGCAGCTTAGAAGAGAACACTGAAGCTTTCTTT | CASSLEENTEAFF | TRBJ1-1 | NA | NA | TRBV11-2
TGTGCCAGCACCTTCCCAGGGGGCTCCTACGAGCAGTACTTC | CASTFPGGSYEQYF | TRBJ2-7 | TRBD1 | NA | TRBV28
TGTGCCAGCAGCGATTCCGGGGACGAGCAGTACTTC | CASSDSGDEQYF | TRBJ2-7 | NA | once | TRBV7-9